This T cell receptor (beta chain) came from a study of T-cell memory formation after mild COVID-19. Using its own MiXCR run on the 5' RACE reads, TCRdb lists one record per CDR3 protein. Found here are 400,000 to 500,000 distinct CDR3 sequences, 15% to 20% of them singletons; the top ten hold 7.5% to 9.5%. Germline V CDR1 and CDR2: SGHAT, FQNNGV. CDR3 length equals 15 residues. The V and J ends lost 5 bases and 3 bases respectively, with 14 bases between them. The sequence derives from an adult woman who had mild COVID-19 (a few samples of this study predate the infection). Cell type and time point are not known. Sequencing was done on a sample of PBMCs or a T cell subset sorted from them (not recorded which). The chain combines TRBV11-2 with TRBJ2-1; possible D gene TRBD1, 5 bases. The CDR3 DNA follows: TGTGCCAGCAGCCGGCAGGGTCCGGTCTACAATGAGCAGTTCTTC. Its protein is CASSRQGPVYNEQFF.